The 28 T cell receptor beta chains below all came from one sample that was sequenced in a study of identical twins. TCRdb passed the 5' RACE reads through MiXCR, listing each CDR3 protein once. The sample lists 1.5 million to 2 million distinct CDR3 sequences, about 31% occurring once. Sequencing was done on a sample of cord blood. The receptors originated from a newborn girl in good health.

This clonotype was counted only a few times. The genes are TRBV18 and TRBJ2-7; TRBD1 is a possible D gene (6 bases). The CDR3 loop spans 15 amino acids. CDR1 is KGHSH and CDR2 is LQKENI in the germline V gene. V lost 3 bases and J lost 6, with 18 bases in between. CDR3 residues: CASSPEGGVKIEQYF. The CDR3 DNA reads as TGTGCCAGCTCACCTGAAGGGGGAGTAAAGATCGAGCAGTACTTC.

V usage is TRBV5-4 and J usage is TRBJ2-3, with TRBD2 identical over 7 bases. Germline-derived CDR1 and CDR2 are SGHNT and YYREEE (reference sequence). V trimming: 4 bases; J trimming: 3 bases; junction bases outside the gene matches: 8. The length of the CDR3 is 15 residues. CDR3 DNA: TGTGCCAGCAGCCCAGAAGCGGGAAGGACAGATACGCAGTATTTT. Its protein is CASSPEAGRTDTQYF.

This clonotype was recorded a few times. CDR3 sequence reads: CAINRGMNTEAFF. CDR3 sequence (DNA): TGTGCCATCAATCGAGGGATGAACACTGAAGCTTTCTTT. V gene TRBV10-3 combines with J gene TRBJ1-1; no clear D gene. Germline V gene data show CDR1 as ENHRY and CDR2 as SYGVKD. The CDR3 is 13 residues long. The V and J ends lost 7 bases and 0 bases respectively, with 9 bases between them.

The chain couples TRBV2 to TRBJ2-1; 8 nucleotides match TRBD2. Germline trimming cut 4 bases from V and 10 bases from J; bases unmatched to any gene: 12. This CDR3 is 15 amino acids long. The germline CDR1 and CDR2 sequences are SNHLY and FYNNEI. CDR3 residues: CASSAEGLVGDEQFF. For the CDR3, the DNA is TGTGCCAGCAGTGCGGAGGGACTAGTTGGGGACGAGCAGTTCTTC.

This clonotype was found a few times. J is TRBJ2-5 and V is TRBV19; 7 nucleotides line up with TRBD1. Losses at the gene ends were 6 bases for V and 4 bases for J; bases not matched to a gene: 8. CDR3 length: 14 amino acids. Germline CDR1 and CDR2: LNHDA and SQIVND (reference sequence). CDR3 in amino acids: CASSPYRGGETQYF. DNA for the CDR3: TGTGCCAGTAGCCCTTACAGGGGTGGAGAGACCCAGTACTTC.

This clonotype was recorded a few times. The chain recombines TRBV3-1 with TRBJ2-3; 10 positions agree with TRBD2. This CDR3 comprises 17 residues. Germline V lookup: CDR1 LGHDT, CDR2 YNNKEL (reference sequence). J lost 6 bases, V lost 1 base, and 10 bases had no gene match. CDR3 nucleotides: TGTGCCAGCAGCCAAGGAGGGACTACTAGCGGGGTGGATACGCAGTATTTT. This translates into CASSQGGTTSGVDTQYF.

CDR3 sequence: CASSRYSLNTEAFF. The CDR3 DNA is TGTGCCAGCAGCCGATACAGCTTGAACACTGAAGCTTTCTTT. The chain carries TRBV5-6 and TRBJ1-1, with unresolved D. Per the germline V gene, CDR1 is SGHDT and CDR2 is YYEEEE. V shed 4 bases and J shed 0 bases, with 10 bases lying between them. The CDR3 extends over 14 amino acids. The entire variable domain, with the rest obtained from reference TRBV5-6 and TRBJ1-1, is as follows: DAGVTQSPTHLIKTRGQQVTLRCSPKSGHDTVSWYQQALGQGPQFIFQYYEEEERQRGNFPDRFSGHQFPNYSSELNVNALLLGDSALYLCASSRYSLNTEAFFGQGTRLTVV.

V gene TRBV15 combines with J gene TRBJ2-3; no definite D call. Looked up from germline, CDR1 is LNHNV and CDR2 is YYDKDF (reference sequence). The CDR3 has 14 amino acids. Trimming cost V 1 base and J 2 bases, with 7 bases left between them. The CDR3: CATSRAQNTDTQYF. For the CDR3, the DNA is TGTGCCACCAGCAGAGCTCAGAACACAGATACGCAGTATTTT.

This chain connects TRBV28 to TRBJ2-1, with 9 bases aligning to TRBD2. This CDR3 is 17 amino acids long. Looked up from germline, CDR1 is MDHEN and CDR2 is SYDVKM. With V trimmed by 5 bases and J by 6 bases, 14 bases remained unmatched. The CDR3, as DNA: TGTGCCAGCAGTACGTTACGTGGCGGGAGGGCCCTCAATGAGCAGTTCTTC. Amino acids: CASSTLRGGRALNEQFF.

This clonotype was seen more than once but under ten times. This chain connects TRBV20-1 to TRBJ2-1; the D gene is possibly TRBD1 (6 bases). This CDR3 contains 10 residues. V was trimmed by 8 bases and J by 5 bases, leaving 7 bases between them. Germline V CDR1 and CDR2: DFQATT, SNEGSKA (reference sequence). DNA of the CDR3: TGCAGTACAGGGAACAATGAGCAGTTCTTC. Encoded protein: CSTGNNEQFF.

This clonotype turned up a few times. The gene calls are TRBV7-2 and TRBJ2-7; 8 bases match TRBD2. This CDR3 is 14 amino acids long. CDR1 is SGHTA and CDR2 is FQGNSA in the germline V gene. The junction had 6 bases not matched to a gene; V was cut back by 6 bases and J by 2 bases. The DNA of the CDR3 is TGTGCCAGCAGATTGACTAGCGCAACCTACGAGCAGTACTTC. The encoded protein is CASRLTSATYEQYF.

This clonotype occurred many times. In DNA form, the CDR3 reads TGCGCCAGCAGCCGTCGACTAGCGGGACCTTACAATGAGCAGTTCTTC. Translating gives CASSRRLAGPYNEQFF. The chain joins TRBV5-1 to TRBJ2-1; TRBD2 matches 11 bases. CDR1 is SGHRS, CDR2 YFSETQ, per germline. The CDR3 length is 16 residues. Losses at the gene ends were 4 bases for V and 4 bases for J; bases not matched to a gene: 7.

This clonotype was detected only a few times. CDR3 loop: CASSFKGLYEQYF. The DNA of the CDR3 is TGCGCCAGCAGCTTTAAGGGCTTATACGAGCAGTACTTC. This chain joins TRBV5-1 and TRBJ2-4, with D unresolved. The J call is in doubt because the DNA end fits TRBJ2-7 better. The CDR3 spans 13 residues. CDR1 is SGHRS, CDR2 YFSETQ, per germline.

The chain is built from TRBV6-5 and TRBJ1-6, with D unresolved. Deletions cut 6 bases from V and 10 bases from J, with 13 bases between. The CDR3 runs to 13 residues. Germline CDR1 and CDR2: MNHEY and SVGAGI. In nucleotides, the CDR3 is TGTGCCAGCAGGCGCGGGGTGGGATCACCCCTCCACTTT. Translated, it gives CASRRGVGSPLHF.

The rearrangement joins TRBV3-1 to TRBJ2-1; 7 nucleotides agree with TRBD1. The ends lost 4 bases at V and 6 bases at J; junction bases unmatched: 3. CDR1 is LGHDT and CDR2 is YNNKEL in the germline V gene (reference sequence). This CDR3 has 13 residues. This chain's CDR3 is CASSRRDSNEQFF. CDR3 nucleotide sequence: TGTGCCAGCAGCCGCCGGGACAGCAATGAGCAGTTCTTC.

The chain carries TRBV10-3 and TRBJ2-5, with 12 nucleotides matching TRBD2. Unmatched junction bases numbered 6, after V lost 2 bases and J lost 2 bases. CDR3 length equals 17 residues. Germline lookup yields CDR1 ENHRY and CDR2 SYGVKD. The CDR3: CAISELAGGRVQETQYF. The DNA of the CDR3 is TGTGCCATCAGTGAGCTAGCGGGGGGGCGAGTGCAAGAGACCCAGTACTTC.

This chain links TRBV7-2 with TRBJ2-7, with TRBD1 as a possible D gene (5 bases). Judging by the DNA end, TRBJ2-5 fits better; the J call may be wrong. This CDR3 region has 14 residues. Germline CDR1 is SGHTA and CDR2 is FQGNSA. DNA for the CDR3: TGTGCCAGCAGTTCAGGGCGGCTAGGAGAGACCCAGTACTTC. This codes for CASSSGRLGETQYF.

This clonotype appeared a few times. The J gene is TRBJ1-1, the V gene TRBV10-3, with a weak D call TRBD1 (6 bases). The CDR3 length is 16 residues. The V end was cut by 7 bases, the J end by 1 base, with 19 bases between. CDR1 and CDR2 from the germline V gene are ENHRY and SYGVKD. The CDR3 spells CAIKPGHLDANTEAFF. The CDR3 DNA reads as TGTGCCATCAAACCGGGACATTTGGATGCGAACACTGAAGCTTTCTTT.

This sequence joins TRBV5-1 and TRBJ1-2, with a tentative D call TRBD1 (5 bases). The length of the CDR3 is 14 residues. V lost 2 bases and J lost 7, with 15 bases in between. Germline V gene lookup returns CDR1 SGHRS and CDR2 YFSETQ. CDR3 sequence (DNA): TGCGCCAGCAGCTTCGCAGGGAGGGGAGGTGGCTACACCTTC. This codes for CASSFAGRGGGYTF.

As regards this clonotype: The junction differs from germline at one of its ends, possibly a read error. The chain links TRBV10-3 to TRBJ1-5, with 9 nucleotides matching TRBD1. The CDR3 spans 12 residues. CDR1 is ENHRY, CDR2 SYGVKD, per germline. Here the CDR3 DNA reads TGTACCATCGGGACAGGGCCTCAGCCCCAGCATTTT. It is translated as CTIGTGPQPQHF.

This chain uses TRBV4-2 with TRBJ2-7, with D possibly TRBD1 on 6 matching bases. The germline V gene encodes CDR1 LGHNA and CDR2 YNFKEQ. Trimming pared 2 bases from V and 0 bases from J, leaving 11 bases between. The CDR3 runs to 15 residues. CDR3 sequence: CASSQPGVSSYEQYF. CDR3 bases: TGTGCCAGCAGCCAACCAGGGGTGAGCTCCTACGAGCAGTACTTC.

V usage is TRBV20-1 and J usage is TRBJ2-3, with D unclear. Per germline, CDR1 DFQATT and CDR2 SNEGSKA (reference sequence). V gave up 3 bases and J gave up 0 bases, with 13 bases separating them. The CDR3 is 15 amino acids. Written as DNA, the CDR3 is TGCAGTGCTAGCAGGTGGGATTCTAGCACAGATACGCAGTATTTT. Protein: CSASRWDSSTDTQYF.

The genes are TRBV2 and TRBJ2-2; perhaps TRBD2 as D (5 bases). This CDR3 has 13 residues. Per the germline V gene, CDR1 is SNHLY and CDR2 is FYNNEI. V gave up 3 bases and J gave up 4 bases, with 6 bases separating them. The CDR3 bases are TGTGCCAGCAGTGACGAGGGCACCGGGGAGCTGTTTTTT. Translation gives CASSDEGTGELFF.

The rearrangement uses TRBV7-9 and TRBJ2-1, with 11 bases identical to TRBD2. CDR1 is SEHNR and CDR2 is FQNEAQ in the germline V gene (reference sequence). This CDR3 comprises 20 residues. Germline trimming cut 0 bases from V and 1 base from J; bases unmatched to any gene: 11. CDR3 loop: CASSLAVRLAGPNSYNEQFF. The CDR3 bases are TGTGCCAGCAGCTTAGCGGTGAGACTAGCGGGACCTAATTCCTACAATGAGCAGTTCTTC. The full variable domain, completed using reference TRBV7-9 and TRBJ2-1, is DTGVSQNPRHKITKRGQNVTFRCDPISEHNRLYWYRQTLGQGPEFLTYFQNEAQLEKSRLLSDRFSAERPKGSFSTLEIQRTEQGDSAMYLCASSLAVRLAGPNSYNEQFFGPGTRLTVL.

The CDR3 loop reads CASSLVGRAGNEQYF. CDR3 DNA: TGTGCCAGCAGCTTAGTGGGGCGGGCAGGGAACGAGCAGTACTTC. J is TRBJ2-7 and V is TRBV11-2, with D perhaps given as TRBD1 or TRBD2 (5 bases each). This CDR3 has 15 amino acids. Trimming removed 1 base from V and 5 bases from J, with 15 bases in between. In germline, CDR1 is SGHAT, CDR2 FQNNGV.

For this clonotype: This CDR3 fails to terminate in the conserved phenylalanine or tryptophan, so it likely reflects a read error. The DNA is left out, because the CDR3 cannot be placed on it with certainty; the CDR3 is given as TCRdb lists it. The chain carries TRBV21-1 and TRBJ2-1. TRBV21-1 is a recognized pseudogene. The CDR3 totals 16 residues, both ends included. CDR3 in amino acids: CASSTGREHLFNEQFL.

This clonotype was counted many times. The V call is TRBV12-5, the J call TRBJ2-4, with 10 nucleotides matching TRBD2. This CDR3 contains 15 residues. From germline, CDR1 is LGHNT and CDR2 FRNRAP. V lost 2 bases to trimming and J lost 5 bases; unmatched junction nucleotides: 3. The CDR3 sequence is CASGLKLAGQNIQYF. CDR3 coding DNA: TGTGCTAGTGGTTTGAAACTAGCGGGGCAAAACATTCAGTACTTC.

The chain is built from TRBV7-8 and TRBJ1-5; D is unresolved. V lost 4 bases, J lost 5 bases, and 15 bases lay in between. Germline V gene sequence: CDR1 SGHVS, CDR2 FQNEAQ. The CDR3 contains 15 residues. CDR3 region: CASSSENGFDQPQHF. Here the CDR3 DNA reads TGTGCCAGCAGCTCAGAGAACGGTTTCGATCAGCCCCAGCATTTT. Full variable domain (remainder filled in from reference TRBV7-8 and TRBJ1-5): GAGVSQSPRYKVAKRGQDVALRCDPISGHVSLFWYQQALGQGPEFLTYFQNEAQLDKSGLPSDRFFAERPEGSVSTLKIQRTQQEDSAVYLCASSSENGFDQPQHFGDGTRLSIL.